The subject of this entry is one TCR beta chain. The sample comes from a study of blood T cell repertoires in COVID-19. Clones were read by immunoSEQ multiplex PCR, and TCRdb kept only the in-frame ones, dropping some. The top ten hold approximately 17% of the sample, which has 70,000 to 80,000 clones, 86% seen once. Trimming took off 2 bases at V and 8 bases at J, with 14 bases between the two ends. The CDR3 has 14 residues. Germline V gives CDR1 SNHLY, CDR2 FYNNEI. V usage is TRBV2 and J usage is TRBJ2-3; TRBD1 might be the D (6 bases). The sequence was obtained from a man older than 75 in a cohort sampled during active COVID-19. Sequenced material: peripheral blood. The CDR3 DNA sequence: TGTGCCAGCAGTGAACAGGGGACCGAGGGTACGCAGTATTTT. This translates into CASSEQGTEGTQYF.